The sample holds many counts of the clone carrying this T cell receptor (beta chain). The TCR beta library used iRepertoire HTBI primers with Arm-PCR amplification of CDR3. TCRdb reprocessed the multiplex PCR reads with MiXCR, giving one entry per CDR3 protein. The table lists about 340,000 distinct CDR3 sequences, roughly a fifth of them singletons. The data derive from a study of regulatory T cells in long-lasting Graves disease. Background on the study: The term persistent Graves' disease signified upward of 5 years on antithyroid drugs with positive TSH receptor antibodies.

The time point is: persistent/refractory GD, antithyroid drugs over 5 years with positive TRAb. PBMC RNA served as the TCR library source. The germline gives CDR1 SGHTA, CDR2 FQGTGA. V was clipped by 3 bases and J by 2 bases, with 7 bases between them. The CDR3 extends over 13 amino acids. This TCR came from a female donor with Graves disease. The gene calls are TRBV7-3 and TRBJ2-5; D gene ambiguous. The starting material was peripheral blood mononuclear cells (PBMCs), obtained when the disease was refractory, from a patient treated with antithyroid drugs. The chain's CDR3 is CASSLTPQETQYF. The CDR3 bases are TGTGCCAGCAGCTTGACACCTCAAGAGACCCAGTACTTC.